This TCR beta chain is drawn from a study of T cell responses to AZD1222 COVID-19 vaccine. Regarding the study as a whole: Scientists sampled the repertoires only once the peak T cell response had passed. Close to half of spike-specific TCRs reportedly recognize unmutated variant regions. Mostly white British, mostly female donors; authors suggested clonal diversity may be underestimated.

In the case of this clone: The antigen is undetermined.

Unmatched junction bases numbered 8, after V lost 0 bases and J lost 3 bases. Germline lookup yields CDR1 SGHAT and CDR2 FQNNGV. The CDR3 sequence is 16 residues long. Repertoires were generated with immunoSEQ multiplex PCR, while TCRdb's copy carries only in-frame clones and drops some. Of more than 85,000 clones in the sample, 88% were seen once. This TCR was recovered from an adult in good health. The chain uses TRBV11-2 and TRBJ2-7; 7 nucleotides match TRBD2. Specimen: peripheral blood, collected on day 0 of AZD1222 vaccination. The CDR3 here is CASSLDSVAGVYEQYF. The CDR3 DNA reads TGTGCCAGCAGCTTAGACTCTGTTGCGGGAGTCTACGAGCAGTACTTC.